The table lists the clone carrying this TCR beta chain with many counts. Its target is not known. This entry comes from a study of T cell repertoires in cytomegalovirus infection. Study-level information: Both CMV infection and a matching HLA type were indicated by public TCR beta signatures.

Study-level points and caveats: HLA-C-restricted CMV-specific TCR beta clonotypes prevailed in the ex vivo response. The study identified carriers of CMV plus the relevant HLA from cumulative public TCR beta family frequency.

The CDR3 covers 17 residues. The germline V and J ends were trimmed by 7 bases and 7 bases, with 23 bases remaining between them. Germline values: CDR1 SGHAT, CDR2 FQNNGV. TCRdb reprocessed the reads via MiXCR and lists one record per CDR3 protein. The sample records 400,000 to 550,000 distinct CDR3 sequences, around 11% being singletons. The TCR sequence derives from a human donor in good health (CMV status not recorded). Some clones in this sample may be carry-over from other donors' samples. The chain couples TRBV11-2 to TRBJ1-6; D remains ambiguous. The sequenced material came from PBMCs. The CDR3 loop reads CASTDSAQGIGNSPLHF. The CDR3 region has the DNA TGTGCCAGCACCGATAGTGCCCAAGGGATCGGAAATTCACCCCTCCACTTT.